This entry describes one T cell receptor beta chain. This sample was taken from a study of blood T cell repertoires in COVID-19. Background on the study: The United States, Italy and Spain provided the acute and convalescent COVID-19 samples. The cDNA or gDNA used as material had been derived from T cells, B-cell-depleted T cells, or PBMCs.

Per the original methods: Reference gene primer amplification in the assay estimated nucleated cell counts. Here immunoSEQ multiplex PCR was the method, and the copy in TCRdb shows in-frame clones only, minus some. V, J and clone size are those of that table, while D and trimming were read from the DNA. The profile shows around 200,000 clones, approximately 83% of them singletons. This CDR3 has 15 residues. Germline V CDR1 and CDR2: MDHEN, SYDVKM. V was clipped by 7 bases and J by 0 bases, with 10 bases between them. The specimen was peripheral blood. The V and J genes are TRBV28 and TRBJ2-6; D perhaps matches TRBD1 (5 bases). The sequence was collected from a human donor with acute or convalescent COVID-19. The donor label of this sample is uncertain. CDR3 nucleotides: TGTGCCAGCATTCGAACAGGCTCTGGGGCCAACGTCCTGACTTTC. Its translation: CASIRTGSGANVLTF.